This T cell receptor (beta chain) was retrieved from a study of OX40 agonist ivuxolimab in advanced cancers. In the study overall: Participants averaged approximately 65 years of age (range 23 to 79) and were roughly 80% male. Anti-PD-1, anti-PD-L1 or anti-CTLA-4 therapy given earlier was allowed, and over 35% had some. General study results and limits: CD4+ and CD8+ blood T cells expanded clonally by week 6 at 0.1 to 3.0 mg/kg. Expanded clones belonging to CD8+ T cells outnumbered, on average, those of CD4+.

V was clipped by 1 base and J by 4 bases, with 10 bases between them. CDR1 is SGHTA and CDR2 is FQGNSA in the germline V gene. The length of the CDR3 is 14 residues. On this clone: The target antigen is unknown.

Clones were sequenced by immunoSEQ multiplex PCR, and TCRdb holds only the in-frame ones, with some missing. The sample has fewer than 25,000 clones; around 80% are singletons. The TCR sequence derives from an adult with an advanced solid tumor such as melanoma, head and neck, liver or kidney cancer. J is TRBJ1-2 and V is TRBV7-2; D is ambiguous. Sequencing used CD4+ or CD8+ T cells sorted from blood, obtained in a trial of the OX40 agonist ivuxolimab. DNA for the CDR3: TGTGCCAGCAGCTTAGTTTCCTCGTTCTATGGCTACACCTTC. This translates into CASSLVSSFYGYTF.